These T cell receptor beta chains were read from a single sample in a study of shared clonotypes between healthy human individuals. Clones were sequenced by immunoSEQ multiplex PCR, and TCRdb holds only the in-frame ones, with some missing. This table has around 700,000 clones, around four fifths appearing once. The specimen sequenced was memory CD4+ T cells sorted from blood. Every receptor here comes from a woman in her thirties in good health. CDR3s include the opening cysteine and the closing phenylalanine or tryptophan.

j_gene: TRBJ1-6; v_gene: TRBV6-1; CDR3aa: CASRETGPSPLHF
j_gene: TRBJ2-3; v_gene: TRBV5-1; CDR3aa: CASSIRPDSTDTQYF
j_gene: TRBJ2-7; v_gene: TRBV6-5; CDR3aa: CASRVRERGSYEQYF
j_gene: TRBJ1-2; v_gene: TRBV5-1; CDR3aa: CASSQTTNYGYTF
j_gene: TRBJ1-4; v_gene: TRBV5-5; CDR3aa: CASSLEVGAKLFF
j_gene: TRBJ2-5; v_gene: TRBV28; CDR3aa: CASRPASGSGETQYF
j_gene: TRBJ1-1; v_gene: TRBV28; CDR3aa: CASSYHSDRLEAFF
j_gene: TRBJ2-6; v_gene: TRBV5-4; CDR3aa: CASRPRESGANVLTF
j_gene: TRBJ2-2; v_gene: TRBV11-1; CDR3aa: CASSSGQGDFGTGELFF
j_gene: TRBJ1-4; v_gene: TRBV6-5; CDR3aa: CASSYLRDEKLFF
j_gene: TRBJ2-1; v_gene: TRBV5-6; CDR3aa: CASSLGVYNEQFF
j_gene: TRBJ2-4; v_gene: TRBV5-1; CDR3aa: CASSPSGRAKNIQYF
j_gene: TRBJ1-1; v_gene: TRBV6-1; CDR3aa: CASSHDREAFF
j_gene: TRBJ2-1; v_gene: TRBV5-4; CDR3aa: CASSFGSRGYNEQFF
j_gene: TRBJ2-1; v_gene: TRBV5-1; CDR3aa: CASSSYPGQDNEQFF
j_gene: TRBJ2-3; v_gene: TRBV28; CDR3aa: CASTTLGDTQYF
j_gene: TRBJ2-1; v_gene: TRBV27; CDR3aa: CASSLSRDSAKFF
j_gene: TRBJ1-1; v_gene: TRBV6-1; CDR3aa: CASSFNGGRTEAFF
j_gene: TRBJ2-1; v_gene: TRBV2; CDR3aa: CASSAREGLDEQFF
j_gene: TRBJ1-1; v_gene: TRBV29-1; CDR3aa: CSVDDRDRAGTEAFF
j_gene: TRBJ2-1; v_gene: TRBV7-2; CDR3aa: CASSSTAVTYNEQFF
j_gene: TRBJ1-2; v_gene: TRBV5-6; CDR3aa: CASTAVESLGYGYTF
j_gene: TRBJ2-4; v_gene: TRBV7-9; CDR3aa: CATQDRGFPLAKNIQYF
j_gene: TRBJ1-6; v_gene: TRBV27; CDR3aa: CASSSQRTNSPLHF
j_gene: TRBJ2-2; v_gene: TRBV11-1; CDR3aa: CASSFSPGELFF
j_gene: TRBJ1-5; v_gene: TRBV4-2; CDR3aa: CASSQEVLYSNQPQHF
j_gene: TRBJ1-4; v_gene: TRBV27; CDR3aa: CASSLWGTGEKLFF
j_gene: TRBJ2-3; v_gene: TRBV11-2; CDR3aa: CASSLVRGQGGWGTQYF
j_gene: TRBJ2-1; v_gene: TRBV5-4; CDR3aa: CASSFREQQFF
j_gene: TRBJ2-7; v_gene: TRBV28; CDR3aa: CASMKAPGGQYF
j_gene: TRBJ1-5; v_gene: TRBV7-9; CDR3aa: CASSWRDQPQHF
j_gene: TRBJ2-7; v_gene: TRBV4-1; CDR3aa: CASSQDRGGGAEQYF
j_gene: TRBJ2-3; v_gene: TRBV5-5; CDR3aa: CASSLAFASTDTQYF
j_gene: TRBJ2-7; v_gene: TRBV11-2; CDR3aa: CASSFKAEASSYEQYF
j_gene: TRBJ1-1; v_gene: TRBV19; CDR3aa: CASSYRGLNTEAFF
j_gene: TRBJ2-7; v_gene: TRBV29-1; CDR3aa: CSVEDWGTGGSYEQYF
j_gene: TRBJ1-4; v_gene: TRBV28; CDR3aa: CASSSPPKGGGEKLFF
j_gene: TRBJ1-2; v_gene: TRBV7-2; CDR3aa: CASSLDRDGGGYTF
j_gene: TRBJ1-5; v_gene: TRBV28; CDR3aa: CASSPRVPNQPQHF
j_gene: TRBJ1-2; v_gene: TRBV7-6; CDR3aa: CASSSLTGPYGYTF
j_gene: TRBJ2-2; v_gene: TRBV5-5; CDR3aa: CASSLVLAANTGELFF